The 17 T cell receptor beta chains given below trace back to one sample, sequenced in a study of CD8+ T cells in alopecia areata. The sequencing template was cDNA reverse transcribed from extracted RNA. Here immunoSEQ multiplex PCR was the method, and the copy in TCRdb shows in-frame clones only, minus some. The sample contains some 160,000 clones, about two thirds of which appear only once. What was sequenced was CD8+ T cells sorted from blood. These receptors were collected from a human donor in good health.

The genes are TRBV29-1 and TRBJ2-1; the match to TRBD1 covers 7 bases. V lost 7 bases, J lost 4 bases, and 4 bases stayed unmatched. This CDR3 is built from 12 residues. The germline V gene encodes CDR1 SQVTM and CDR2 ANQGSEA. The CDR3 DNA reads as TGCAGCGACCGGGACAGATACAATGAGCAGTTCTTC. Protein sequence: CSDRDRYNEQFF.

A few counts support this clone. V usage is TRBV10-3 and J usage is TRBJ1-2; D unresolved. CDR3 size: 14 residues. The V gene's germline CDR1 is ENHRY and CDR2 SYGVKD. Trimming removed 3 bases at V and 8 bases at J, with 16 bases between. The CDR3 sequence is CAISEDELTRGYTF. The CDR3 bases are TGTGCCATCAGTGAAGACGAGTTAACCAGGGGCTACACCTTC.

V and J are TRBV5-1 and TRBJ2-7; no clear D. Germline loops: CDR1 SGHRS, CDR2 YFSETQ. The CDR3 consists of 13 residues. Trimming pared 3 bases from V and 5 bases from J, leaving 12 bases between. CDR3 amino acids: CASSSTGPDEQYF. The DNA of the CDR3 is TGCGCCAGCAGCTCGACTGGGCCGGACGAGCAGTACTTC.

J is TRBJ2-7 and V is TRBV30; TRBD1 matches 7 bases. Trimming at V came to 2 bases and at J to 5 bases, leaving 15 bases not matched to a gene. The CDR3 is 16 amino acids. From germline, CDR1 is GTSNPN and CDR2 SVGIG (reference sequence). CDR3 sequence: CAWSSPGQAGLDEQYF. For the CDR3, the DNA is TGTGCCTGGAGTTCCCCTGGACAGGCCGGGTTGGACGAGCAGTACTTC.

About this clone itself: A read error is likely here: a far larger clone is one base away. This chain joins TRBV4-2 and TRBJ1-1; D call uncertain. Germline CDR1 and CDR2: LGHNA and YNFKEQ. The CDR3 loop spans 14 amino acids. V was trimmed by 3 bases and J by 6 bases, leaving 14 bases between them. The CDR3 here is CASSHTRGNPEAFF. The CDR3 bases are TGTGCCAGCAGCCATACCCGGGGAAACCCTGAAGCTTTCTTT.

The rearrangement uses TRBV27 and TRBJ2-7; D remains ambiguous. Trimming removed 3 bases at V and 6 bases at J, with 6 bases between. Germline lookup yields CDR1 MNHEY and CDR2 SMNVEV (reference sequence). The CDR3 runs to 11 residues. This CDR3 reads CASSLSGEQYF. DNA for the CDR3: TGTGCCAGCAGTTTGTCCGGCGAGCAGTACTTC.

This clone was detected a few times. The V and J genes are TRBV29-1 and TRBJ2-3, with TRBD1 matching over 7 bases. J was trimmed by 5 bases and V by 4 bases; bases with no gene match: 15. Looked up from germline, CDR1 is SQVTM and CDR2 is ANQGSEA. This CDR3 comprises 16 residues. The CDR3 here is CSVAKGAGGMEDTQYF. DNA of the CDR3: TGCAGCGTTGCAAAGGGGGCAGGGGGAATGGAAGATACGCAGTATTTT.

The chain is built from TRBV25-1 and TRBJ1-4; the D is unclear. Per germline, CDR1 MGHDK and CDR2 SYGVNS. The CDR3 is made up of 13 amino acids. V shed 11 bases and J shed 8 bases, with 18 bases lying between them. In DNA form, the CDR3 reads TGTGCCGCCGCGGGCGGCTTCGGGGAAAAACTGTTTTTT. Translating it yields CAAAGGFGEKLFF.

This clone was detected a few times. This chain links TRBV5-1 with TRBJ1-2; D not certain. CDR1 and CDR2 (germline): SGHRS, YFSETQ. There are 14 residues in the CDR3. V lost 0 bases, J lost 8 bases, and 14 bases lay in between. As DNA, the CDR3 is TGCGCCAGCAGCTTGGTATCTTGGGGATACGGCTACACCTTC. Protein product: CASSLVSWGYGYTF.

This clone has more than one count but fewer than ten. This sequence joins TRBV10-2 and TRBJ2-7; the D is unclear. CDR1 WSHSY and CDR2 SAAADI come from the germline V gene. There are 11 residues in the CDR3. V lost 6 bases to trimming and J lost 3 bases, with 6 bases between them. CDR3 amino acids: CASRNGYEQYF. The DNA of the CDR3 is TGCGCCAGCAGGAACGGCTACGAGCAGTACTTC.

V usage is TRBV7-8 and J usage is TRBJ2-2; D unclear. Per the germline V gene, CDR1 is SGHVS and CDR2 is FQNEAQ. V was pared by 0 bases and J by 7 bases, with 0 bases between. The CDR3 is made up of 11 amino acids. CDR3 protein: CASSLAGELFF. The CDR3 DNA reads as TGTGCCAGCAGCTTAGCCGGGGAGCTGTTTTTT.

The genes are TRBV6-1 and TRBJ1-2; D uncertain. V lost 1 base and J lost 10, with 10 bases in between. The germline V gene has CDR1 MNHNS and CDR2 SASEGT. The CDR3 spans 12 residues. The CDR3 loop reads CASSEGRDAYTF. DNA for the CDR3: TGTGCCAGCAGTGAAGGGAGGGATGCCTACACCTTC.

This sequence joins TRBV20-1 and TRBJ2-4; tentatively, D is TRBD1 or TRBD2 (6 bases each). The germline V gene has CDR1 DFQATT and CDR2 SNEGSKA (reference sequence). There are 11 residues in the CDR3. The CDR3 DNA reads TGCAGCGTGCTAGGGGGGATTATTCAGTACTTC. Translated: CSVLGGIIQYF.

The J gene is TRBJ2-7, the V gene TRBV6-6; 8 nucleotides line up with TRBD2. This CDR3 has 15 amino acids. Germline CDR1 reads MNHNY; CDR2 reads SVGAGI (reference sequence). V was clipped by 4 bases and J by 5 bases; unmatched bases: 10. The CDR3: CASSLSPAGVDEQYF. The CDR3 DNA sequence: TGTGCCAGCAGTTTATCCCCAGCGGGAGTCGACGAGCAGTACTTC.

The chain combines TRBV25-1 with TRBJ2-1, with 11 positions matching TRBD1. The CDR3 has 14 residues. Germline V gene sequence: CDR1 MGHDK, CDR2 SYGVNS. V lost 5 bases, J lost 8 bases, and 5 bases stayed unmatched. The CDR3 protein is CASSLGTGGYEQFF. The CDR3 coding sequence is TGTGCCAGCAGTCTAGGGACAGGGGGGTATGAGCAGTTCTTC.

This clone was recorded a few times. CDR3 in DNA: TGCAGCGCAAAGACGCACCTCTCCTACGAGCAGTACTTC. Encoded protein: CSAKTHLSYEQYF. This chain connects TRBV29-1 to TRBJ2-7, with no clear D. This CDR3 contains 13 residues. Trimming left V 7 bases short and J 0 bases short, with 13 bases between. Looked up from germline, CDR1 is SQVTM and CDR2 is ANQGSEA.

V is TRBV5-1 and J is TRBJ2-7, with D maybe TRBD1 (5 bases). Trimming took off 1 base at V and 1 base at J, with 9 bases between the two ends. The CDR3 is 14 residues long. The germline V gene has CDR1 SGHRS and CDR2 YFSETQ. DNA for the CDR3: TGCGCCAGCAGCTTGCCCACAGGTTCCTACGAGCAGTACTTC. Residues: CASSLPTGSYEQYF.